These T cell receptor beta chains were read from a single sample in a study of blood T cell repertoires in COVID-19. Profiled with immunoSEQ multiplex PCR; TCRdb holds only in-frame clones, not every one. The repertoire holds over 350,000 clones, roughly 90% seen once, with around 0.91% in the top ten. The sequenced sample was PBMCs or T cells enriched from blood (not recorded which). These receptor sequences come from a woman in her thirties with acute COVID-19. CDR3s include the opening cysteine and the closing phenylalanine or tryptophan. The D gene is left open where the match is weak. Clone size is shown for a subset of rows, as once, few, many or a class of expanded clone.

D gene,clone size,V gene,CDR3 protein
-,once,TRBV24-1,CATARGGAYNEQFF
TRBD2,-,TRBV27,CASSLFSGGAIGTQYF
-,-,TRBV30,CAWSPGSHNQPQHF
-,-,TRBV2,CASSAFLIRTEAFF
-,-,TRBV5-1,CASSHSRVGTGELFF
-,once,TRBV20-1,CSAPISTEAFF
-,-,TRBV5-1,CASSPRGGATTNEKLFF
-,-,TRBV2,CASIRGFGTGELFF
-,-,TRBV5-6,CASSLDPGGGELFF
TRBD2,-,TRBV29-1,CSARRGGPVWGEQYF
TRBD2,-,TRBV6-5,CASSDSDGGGEQYF
-,-,TRBV3-1/TRBV3-2,CASSQVAGHNSPLHF
TRBD2,-,TRBV7-3,CASSSSGGVYNEQFF
-,-,TRBV29-1,CSLRDFGQNEQFF
-,few,TRBV5-1,CASAGGSTGRDTEAFF
-,few,TRBV29-1,CSVGDKPYSEQYF
-,-,TRBV6-5,CASSYGGTGELFF
-,-,TRBV6-5,CASSYTPYLNTEAFF
TRBD1,-,TRBV11-2,CASSLYRGRRETQYF
-,-,TRBV5-4,CASSFEGGSTDTQYF
-,-,TRBV18,CASSPIQGEQYF
-,few,TRBV15,CATSRRPSGRTNEKLFF
-,once,TRBV5-1,CASSAGVGSPLHF
-,-,TRBV4-2,CASSQERGVGNEQFF
TRBD1,-,TRBV9,CASSPTGGDTQYF
-,-,TRBV20-1,CSASARVSYNEQFF
-,-,TRBV5-6,CASSLDARGTVSYEQYF
-,-,TRBV28,CASSSTGTLETQYF
TRBD2,-,TRBV24-1,CATPSPVAGHNEQFF